A selection of T cell receptor beta chains follows, all from one sample in a study of response to subunit inactivated influenza vaccine. TCRdb re-derived calls from the RT-PCR reads in MiXCR, one entry per CDR3 protein. The data show hundreds of thousands of distinct CDR3 sequences, 11% to 15% seen once. The sequencing used PBMCs from blood, collected less than 15 days before vaccination. These TCRs come from a man aged 50 to 59 who received an inactivated influenza vaccine. Each CDR3 is given with its conserved first and last residue. Each record gives: CDR3 protein, CDR3 DNA, V gene, D gene, clone size, J gene. A D gene is named only where the DNA matches it firmly. Clone size is shown for a subset of rows, as once, few, many or a class of expanded clone.

CDR3 protein: CASSQDGSYTGELFF
CDR3 DNA: TGTGCCAGCAGCCAAGATGGTTCGTACACCGGGGAGCTGTTTTTT
V gene: TRBV4-2
D gene: NA
clone size: few
J gene: TRBJ2-2

CDR3 protein: CASRKDRVEQYF
CDR3 DNA: TGTGCCAGCAGAAAAGACAGGGTCGAGCAGTACTTC
V gene: TRBV6-6
D gene: TRBD1
clone size: few
J gene: TRBJ2-7

CDR3 protein: CASSSGNVNEKLFF
CDR3 DNA: TGTGCCAGCAGTTCAGGGAACGTGAATGAAAAACTGTTTTTT
V gene: TRBV12-3/TRBV12-4
D gene: NA
clone size: NA
J gene: TRBJ1-4

CDR3 protein: CASSLGDRSYGYTF
CDR3 DNA: TGCGCCAGCAGCTTGGGAGACAGAAGCTATGGCTACACCTTC
V gene: TRBV5-1
D gene: NA
clone size: many
J gene: TRBJ1-2

CDR3 protein: CSARSGTTARDTQYF
CDR3 DNA: TGCAGTGCTAGATCCGGGACAACGGCTCGAGATACGCAGTATTTT
V gene: TRBV20-1
D gene: NA
clone size: few
J gene: TRBJ2-3

CDR3 protein: CSARDVTTNTGELFF
CDR3 DNA: TGCAGTGCTAGAGATGTGACTACCAACACCGGGGAGCTGTTTTTT
V gene: TRBV20-1
D gene: NA
clone size: few
J gene: TRBJ2-2

CDR3 protein: CATSRDLGPNEQYF
CDR3 DNA: TGTGCCACCAGCAGAGATTTAGGTCCAAACGAGCAGTACTTC
V gene: TRBV15
D gene: NA
clone size: many
J gene: TRBJ2-7

CDR3 protein: CAISRDPQETQYF
CDR3 DNA: TGTGCCATCAGTAGGGACCCACAAGAGACCCAGTACTTC
V gene: TRBV10-3
D gene: NA
clone size: NA
J gene: TRBJ2-5

CDR3 protein: CASSQEAVNYGYTF
CDR3 DNA: TGCGCCAGCAGCCAAGAGGCGGTTAACTATGGCTACACCTTC
V gene: TRBV4-1
D gene: NA
clone size: few
J gene: TRBJ1-2

CDR3 protein: CASSVGLAGGYEQYF
CDR3 DNA: TGCGCCAGCAGCGTGGGACTAGCGGGGGGCTACGAGCAGTACTTC
V gene: TRBV4-1
D gene: TRBD2
clone size: many
J gene: TRBJ2-7